This T cell receptor (beta chain) is from a study of shared clonotypes between healthy human individuals. For the study at large: Per-donor plates numbered three CD4 naive, three CD4 memory, two CD8 naive and one CD8 memory. Study conclusions and caveats: Only a few donors were included, so the genetic and exposure-history diversity represented was limited. Rarefaction indicated that sorted-subset sequencing remained incomplete although depth was large.

CDR3 length: 14 amino acids. V was clipped by 3 bases and J by 3 bases, with 8 bases between them. Germline CDR1 is MNHEY and CDR2 is SVGAGI. Comment on this clone: As yet, its antigen is unknown.

Naive CD8 isolation took CD45RO-negative cells positively selected for CCR7 and excluded terminally differentiated effector memory CD45RA+ cells. Healthy HIV-negative adults without recent acute infections or vaccinations served as donors. Using immunoSEQ multiplex PCR, the repertoire was profiled, and TCRdb retains in-frame clones only, with some absent. The sample lists around 610,000 clones; 95% to 97% were seen once. This clonotype was obtained from a woman aged 25 to 45 in good health. The sequenced sample was naive CD8+ T cells sorted from blood. This chain joins TRBV6-5 and TRBJ1-4, with D unresolved. The CDR3 protein is CASSYYGANEKLFF. The CDR3 region has the DNA TGTGCCAGCAGTTATTACGGTGCTAATGAAAAACTGTTTTTT.